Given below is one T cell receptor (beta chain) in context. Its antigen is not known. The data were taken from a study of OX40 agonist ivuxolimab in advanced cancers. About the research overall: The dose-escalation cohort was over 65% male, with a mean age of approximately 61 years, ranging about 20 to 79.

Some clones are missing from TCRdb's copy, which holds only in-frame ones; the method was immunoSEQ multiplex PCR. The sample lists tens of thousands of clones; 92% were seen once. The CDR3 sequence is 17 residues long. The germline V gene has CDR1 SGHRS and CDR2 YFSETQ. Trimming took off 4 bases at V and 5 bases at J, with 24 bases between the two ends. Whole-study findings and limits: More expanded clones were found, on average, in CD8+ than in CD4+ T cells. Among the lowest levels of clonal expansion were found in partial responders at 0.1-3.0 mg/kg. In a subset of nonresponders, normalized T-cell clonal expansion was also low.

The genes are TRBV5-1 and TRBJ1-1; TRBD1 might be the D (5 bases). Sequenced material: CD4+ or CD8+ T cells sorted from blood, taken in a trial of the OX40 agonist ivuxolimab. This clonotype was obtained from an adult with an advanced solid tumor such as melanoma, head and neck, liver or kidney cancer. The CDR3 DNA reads TGCGCCAGCAGCACGGGTCTCTTACCGGGGGTTAGGACTGAAGCTTTCTTT. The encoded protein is CASSTGLLPGVRTEAFF.